This T cell receptor (beta chain) originates from a study of blood T cells in healthy people across ages. Findings and caveats of the study: Per million T cells, TCR beta diversity dropped about linearly as age rose. More naive CD4+ cells and higher diversity marked long-lived donors relative to aged donors.

About this clonotype: The target antigen is unknown.

Per individual sample, total RNA of at least 6 micrograms was extracted. Germline CDR1 and CDR2: ENHRY and SYGVKD. The V and J ends lost 2 bases and 0 bases respectively, with 11 bases between them. The CDR3 is 16 amino acids. Combining a sample-barcoded 5' primer with a J-beta primer mix, a second PCR ran for roughly 6 to 11 cycles. Every sample produced at least 2.5 million CDR3-containing paired-end reads. From the 5' RACE reads, TCRdb called clonotypes with MiXCR, one entry per CDR3 protein. The table lists roughly 1,500,000 distinct CDR3 sequences, almost 35% of them singletons. The origin of this receptor is a woman in her twenties or thirties in good health. The rearrangement joins TRBV10-3 to TRBJ2-1, with D possibly being TRBD2 (6 bases). Sequencing was carried out using blood. The CDR3, as DNA: TGTGCCATCAGTGAGCCAGCGGGCAGCTCCTACAATGAGCAGTTCTTC. Its protein product is CAISEPAGSSYNEQFF.